This passage covers 14 T cell receptor beta chains from one sample sequenced in a study of blood T cell repertoires in COVID-19. Here immunoSEQ multiplex PCR was the method, and the copy in TCRdb shows in-frame clones only, minus some. This table holds some 180,000 clones, about 90% found once. The specimen sequenced was peripheral blood. These receptors were taken from a man in his fifties with acute or convalescent COVID-19.

This chain uses TRBV7-3 with TRBJ2-2; tentatively, D is TRBD1 (6 bases). The CDR3 runs to 14 residues. V shed 5 bases and J shed 3 bases, with 10 bases lying between them. Germline CDR1 SGHTA, CDR2 FQGTGA. The CDR3 loop is CASSRDTYTGELFF. CDR3 nucleotides: TGTGCCAGCAGCCGGGACACCTACACCGGGGAGCTGTTTTTT.

The genes are TRBV25-1 and TRBJ1-1; D call uncertain. The V gene's germline CDR1 is MGHDK and CDR2 SYGVNS. The CDR3 is 13 residues long. V lost 4 bases and J 1 base, leaving 7 bases between the germline ends. CDR3 DNA: TGTGCCAGCAGTGTATCCAGGAACACTGAAGCTTTCTTT. It encodes CASSVSRNTEAFF.

V usage is TRBV6-6 and J usage is TRBJ1-5; D uncertain. Trimming removed 5 bases at V and 3 bases at J, with 5 bases between. The CDR3 loop spans 12 amino acids. Germline V gives CDR1 MNHNY, CDR2 SVGAGI (reference sequence). The chain's CDR3 is CASSTDNQPQHF. CDR3 coding DNA: TGTGCCAGCAGTACTGACAATCAGCCCCAGCATTTT.

This clone was detected only a few times. The CDR3 sequence: CASSQDRLRDQPQHF. The CDR3 coding sequence is TGTGCCAGCAGCCAAGATAGATTGCGTGATCAGCCCCAGCATTTT. V is TRBV4-2 and J is TRBJ1-5, with D hard to call. The length of the CDR3 is 15 residues. The V end lost 0 bases, the J end lost 5 bases, and 11 bases lay between the germline ends. Germline CDR1 LGHNA, CDR2 YNFKEQ.

This clone appeared a few times. The chain couples TRBV10-3 to TRBJ2-6; TRBD1 matches at 7 bases. V was pared by 5 bases and J by 0 bases, with 7 bases of the junction left unmatched. The germline V gene has CDR1 ENHRY and CDR2 SYGVKD. CDR3 length equals 17 residues. The CDR3 DNA sequence: TGTGCCATCAGTACCGGGACAGCAGTCTCTGGGGCCAACGTCCTGACTTTC. Its protein is CAISTGTAVSGANVLTF.

This chain links TRBV12-5 with TRBJ2-1; D gene uncertain. Trimming stripped 4 bases from V and 0 bases from J, with 19 bases between. Germline values: CDR1 LGHNT, CDR2 FRNRAP. The CDR3 length is 18 residues. The CDR3 bases are TGTGCTAGTGGTTCAACTTATGACGGCGACATCTCCTACAATGAGCAGTTCTTC. Encoded protein: CASGSTYDGDISYNEQFF.

This chain links TRBV28 with TRBJ2-1; D may be TRBD2 (6 bases). Looked up from germline, CDR1 is MDHEN and CDR2 is SYDVKM. The CDR3 length is 14 residues. The ends were cut back, 3 bases at V and 8 bases at J, with 14 bases in the middle. Here the CDR3 reads CASSFRAGFDEQFF. The CDR3 nucleotides are TGTGCCAGCAGTTTTAGAGCGGGCTTTGATGAGCAGTTCTTC.

The V call is TRBV5-1, the J call TRBJ1-2, with D tentatively TRBD1 (5 bases). The V end lost 3 bases, the J end lost 4 bases, and 10 bases lay between the germline ends. The CDR3 sequence is 13 residues long. Looked up from germline, CDR1 is SGHRS and CDR2 is YFSETQ. CDR3 protein: CASSYGHPYGYTF. Here the CDR3 DNA reads TGCGCCAGCAGCTACGGACATCCCTATGGCTACACCTTC.

This clone has just a few counts. The chain carries TRBV6-5 and TRBJ1-5, with 7 bases that match TRBD1. Germline CDR1 and CDR2: MNHEY and SVGAGI. This CDR3 has 15 residues. V dropped 6 bases and J dropped 0; count of bases not matched to a gene: 5. The CDR3 reads CASRRGQTSNQPQHF. The CDR3 DNA sequence: TGTGCCAGCAGAAGGGGACAGACTAGCAATCAGCCCCAGCATTTT.

This clone was seen only once. The J gene is TRBJ2-3, the V gene TRBV18, with D maybe TRBD2 (6 bases). This CDR3 has 13 residues. V dropped 2 bases and J dropped 6 bases, with 9 bases sitting between them. Germline V gives CDR1 KGHSH, CDR2 LQKENI. The CDR3 region is CASSPREADTQYF. In DNA, the CDR3 is TGTGCCAGCTCACCAAGGGAGGCCGATACGCAGTATTTT.

V gene TRBV3-1 (or the pseudogene TRBV3-2) combines with J gene TRBJ2-3; TRBD2 matches at 8 bases. The J segment lost 3 bases and the V segment lost 1 base, leaving 0 bases of the junction unmatched. Per germline, CDR1 LGHDT and CDR2 YNNKEL (reference sequence). The CDR3 is 14 residues long. The CDR3 DNA follows: TGTGCCAGCAGCCAAGGCGGGGGGACAGATACGCAGTATTTT. Translation: CASSQGGGTDTQYF.

This clone came up a few times. The chain couples TRBV18 to TRBJ1-2; D call uncertain. Germline CDR1 KGHSH, CDR2 LQKENI. V lost 1 base, J lost 2 bases, and 11 bases lay in between. The CDR3 runs to 15 residues. CDR3 nucleotides: TGTGCCAGCTCACCACTCGATTCTATAAACTATGGCTACACCTTC. Protein sequence: CASSPLDSINYGYTF.

This chain connects TRBV5-4 to TRBJ2-5; 9 bases agree with TRBD1. CDR1 and CDR2 from the germline V gene are SGHNT and YYREEE (reference sequence). There are 15 residues in the CDR3. V trimming: 5 bases; J trimming: 6 bases; junction bases outside the gene matches: 11. The CDR3 sequence: CASSQTGGPQKTQYF. The CDR3 DNA reads TGTGCCAGCAGTCAGACAGGGGGACCTCAGAAGACCCAGTACTTC.

V usage is TRBV6-1 and J usage is TRBJ2-1; 9 nucleotides line up with TRBD2. The CDR3 sequence is 18 residues long. Per the germline V gene, CDR1 is MNHNS and CDR2 is SASEGT. V gave up 4 bases and J gave up 4 bases; unmatched junction bases: 14. As DNA, the CDR3 is TGTGCCAGCAGTGTAGCTTTCTTAGCGGGAGCGAGTTACAATGAGCAGTTCTTC. It yields the protein CASSVAFLAGASYNEQFF.